This is a list of T cell receptor beta chains from one sample in a study of cytomegalovirus exposure and HLA in healthy donors. The repertoire was sequenced with immunoSEQ multiplex PCR; TCRdb's copy has only in-frame clones and lacks some. Found here are fewer than 200,000 clones, about 96% of them singletons; the top ten hold 0.89%. Source material: PBMCs. The receptor source for this set is a woman younger than 35 in good health and CMV-seronegative. Both conserved end residues are part of each CDR3. D genes are given only for firm matches. Clone size, where shown, is once, few, many, or a class for clones that have expanded.

D,J,V,size,CDR3,DNA
.,TRBJ1-1,TRBV4-1,.,CASSQDPGGYTEAFF,TGCGCCAGCAGCCAGGACCCGGGCGGGTACACTGAAGCTTTCTTT
TRBD2,TRBJ2-7,TRBV19,.,CASSIVGLAGFYEQYF,TGTGCCAGTAGTATAGTCGGACTAGCGGGTTTCTACGAGCAGTACTTC
.,TRBJ1-5,TRBV19,.,CASSPRGWVGHQPQHF,TGTGCCAGTAGCCCCCGGGGGTGGGTGGGCCATCAGCCCCAGCATTTT
.,TRBJ1-1,TRBV18,.,CASSPPGQGSNTEAFF,TGTGCCAGCTCACCACCCGGGCAGGGATCAAACACTGAAGCTTTCTTT
.,TRBJ1-3,TRBV6-5,.,CASSSTDSSGNTIYF,TGTGCCAGCAGTTCCACGGACAGCTCTGGAAACACCATATATTTT
.,TRBJ2-2,TRBV27,.,CASSSVGELFF,TGTGCCAGCAGTTCGGTCGGGGAGCTGTTTTTT
.,TRBJ2-5,TRBV7-9,.,CASSFPGALETQYF,TGTGCCAGCAGCTTTCCTGGGGCCCTAGAGACCCAGTACTTC
.,TRBJ1-5,TRBV4-1,.,CASSQFSGNNQPQHF,TGCGCCAGCAGCCAATTCTCGGGGAACAATCAGCCCCAGCATTTT
.,TRBJ1-1,TRBV2,.,CASSTQGGVSEAFF,TGTGCCAGCAGTACCCAAGGAGGGGTTTCTGAAGCTTTCTTT
.,TRBJ1-2,TRBV14,once,CASSHGGSYGYTF,TGTGCCAGCTCCCATGGCGGATCGTATGGCTACACCTTC
TRBD1,TRBJ2-7,TRBV2,once,CASSDPAQGDEGEQYF,TGTGCCAGCAGTGACCCTGCACAGGGGGACGAGGGCGAGCAGTACTTC
.,TRBJ1-5,TRBV23-1,.,CASSQRGSESEPQHF,TGCGCCAGCAGTCAAAGGGGGTCAGAGTCAGAGCCCCAGCATTTT
TRBD1,TRBJ2-5,TRBV29-1,.,CSVEDPDRGETQYF,TGCAGCGTTGAAGACCCGGACAGGGGGGAGACCCAGTACTTC
.,TRBJ1-1,TRBV27,.,CASSLGQNTEAFF,TGTGCCAGCAGTTTAGGACAGAACACTGAAGCTTTCTTT
TRBD2,TRBJ2-1,TRBV11-3,.,CASSPRTSGTYNEQFF,TGTGCCAGCAGCCCCAGGACTAGCGGTACCTACAATGAGCAGTTCTTC
.,TRBJ2-5,TRBV6-5,.,CASSRQYQETQYF,TGTGCCAGCAGTCGACAGTACCAAGAGACCCAGTACTTC
TRBD2,TRBJ2-3,TRBV25-1,.,CASSEPRRLAGFTDTQYF,TGTGCCAGCAGTGAACCCCGCCGACTAGCGGGATTCACAGATACGCAGTATTTT
TRBD1,TRBJ2-2,TRBV10-3,.,CAISESQGAGELFF,TGTGCCATCAGTGAGTCACAGGGGGCCGGGGAGCTGTTTTTT
.,TRBJ1-1,TRBV7-2,.,CASSPAPTGYPVTFF,TGTGCCAGCAGCCCAGCCCCGACAGGCTATCCAGTAACTTTCTTT
.,TRBJ2-2,TRBV5-6,.,CASSQGQTGELFF,TGTGCCAGCAGCCAAGGACAGACCGGGGAGCTGTTTTTT
.,TRBJ2-3,TRBV11-2,.,CASSLGGDGTDTQYF,TGTGCCAGCAGCTTAGGGGGGGACGGCACAGATACGCAGTATTTT
TRBD1,TRBJ2-1,TRBV29-1,.,CSVATGGIYNEQFF,TGCAGCGTTGCAACAGGGGGCATCTACAATGAGCAGTTCTTC
TRBD2,TRBJ2-2,TRBV5-1,.,CASSLETSGGTELFF,TGCGCCAGCAGCTTGGAGACTAGCGGGGGGACAGAGCTGTTTTTT
TRBD1,TRBJ1-2,TRBV7-2,.,CASSLTQRQGIFYGYTF,TGTGCCAGCAGCTTAACGCAACGACAGGGAATATTCTATGGCTACACCTTC
.,TRBJ1-1,TRBV2,.,CASSETYSAFF,TGTGCCAGCAGTGAGACGTATAGCGCTTTCTTT
TRBD1,TRBJ1-1,TRBV7-3,few,CASSSGQGRNTEAFF,TGTGCCAGCAGCTCCGGACAGGGCAGGAACACTGAAGCTTTCTTT
TRBD2,TRBJ2-3,TRBV5-1,.,CASSLAGGPGDTQYF,TGCGCCAGCAGTCTAGCGGGGGGGCCCGGAGATACGCAGTATTTT
.,TRBJ2-1,TRBV6-5,once,CASSIYRVRTVEQFF,TGTGCCAGTTCGATCTACAGGGTAAGAACGGTTGAGCAGTTCTTC
TRBD2,TRBJ2-7,TRBV6-1,.,CASSGLGGTEQYF,TGTGCCAGCAGTGGCTTGGGAGGGACCGAGCAGTACTTC
TRBD1,TRBJ1-4,TRBV5-6,.,CASSSMDRETNEKLFF,TGTGCCAGCAGCTCGATGGACAGGGAAACTAATGAAAAACTGTTTTTT
TRBD2,TRBJ2-2,TRBV6-4,.,CASSDSTSGGAGELFF,TGTGCCAGCAGTGACTCGACTAGCGGGGGGGCCGGGGAGCTGTTTTTT
TRBD1,TRBJ1-1,TRBV7-9,once,CASSMQGAVYRVSTEAFF,TGTGCCAGCAGCATGCAGGGGGCGGTGTATCGAGTGAGTACTGAAGCTTTCTTT
.,TRBJ2-2,TRBV19,.,CASRLTVNTGELFF,TGTGCCAGTAGATTGACAGTGAACACCGGGGAGCTGTTTTTT
.,TRBJ2-7,TRBV6-6,.,CASSYSPGYYEQYF,TGTGCCAGCAGTTACTCTCCAGGATACTACGAGCAGTACTTC
.,TRBJ2-1,TRBV4-1,.,CASSQTDSSYNEQFF,TGCGCCAGCAGCCAAACAGACAGCTCCTACAATGAGCAGTTCTTC
.,TRBJ1-5,TRBV5-6,.,CASSLGAGQPQHF,TGTGCCAGCAGCTTGGGGGCAGGGCAGCCCCAGCATTTT
.,TRBJ1-4,TRBV18,.,CASSPRYSNEKLFF,TGTGCCAGCTCCCCCCGTTACAGTAATGAAAAACTGTTTTTT
TRBD2,TRBJ2-5,TRBV6-5,.,CASSSTTSAQETQYF,TGTGCCAGCAGTAGTACAACTAGCGCCCAAGAGACCCAGTACTTC
.,TRBJ1-1,TRBV2,.,CASNKNTEAFF,TGTGCCAGCAACAAGAACACTGAAGCTTTCTTT
TRBD2,TRBJ2-5,TRBV7-7,.,CASSLGVAGGLQETQYF,TGTGCTAGCAGCTTAGGCGTAGCGGGGGGCTTACAAGAGACCCAGTACTTC
.,TRBJ1-1,TRBV7-9,.,CASSPRSDTENTEAFF,TGTGCCAGCAGCCCGAGGTCGGACACCGAGAACACTGAAGCTTTCTTT
.,TRBJ1-1,TRBV5-1,once,CASSLDSDTEAFF,TGCGCCAGCAGCTTGGATAGTGACACTGAAGCTTTCTTT
.,TRBJ2-5,TRBV5-4,once,CASSLGGPETQYF,TGTGCCAGCAGCTTGGGGGGCCCCGAGACCCAGTACTTC
TRBD1,TRBJ1-2,TRBV5-6,.,CASSGGTGSYGYTF,TGTGCCAGCAGCGGGGGGACAGGTTCCTATGGCTACACCTTC
TRBD1,TRBJ2-1,TRBV18,.,CASSLTGGPYNEQFF,TGTGCCAGCTCACTGACAGGGGGGCCTTACAATGAGCAGTTCTTC
.,TRBJ1-5,TRBV6-6,.,CASSRGSNQPQHF,TGTGCCAGCTCCCGGGGTAGCAATCAGCCCCAGCATTTT
TRBD1,TRBJ2-5,TRBV5-6,.,CASSSDREQETQYF,TGTGCCAGCAGCTCCGACAGGGAACAAGAGACCCAGTACTTC
TRBD1,TRBJ1-2,TRBV7-2,once,CASSLTGAGYTF,TGTGCCAGCAGCTTGACAGGGGCAGGCTACACCTTC
TRBD1,TRBJ2-5,TRBV5-8,.,CASSLGQGLSEETQYF,TGTGCCAGCAGCTTAGGACAGGGATTGTCGGAAGAGACCCAGTACTTC
TRBD2,TRBJ2-1,TRBV19,.,CASSPTAGTTYNEQFF,TGTGCCAGTAGCCCAACCGCCGGGACTACCTACAATGAGCAGTTCTTC
TRBD2,TRBJ2-2,TRBV18,.,CASSPGLAGDTGELFF,TGTGCCAGCTCACCAGGACTAGCGGGAGACACCGGGGAGCTGTTTTTT
TRBD1,TRBJ2-1,TRBV7-8,.,CASSLIFSGQGYNEQFF,TGTGCCAGCAGCTTAATATTCTCGGGACAGGGATACAATGAGCAGTTCTTC
.,TRBJ2-5,TRBV20-1,once,CSATPGETQYF,TGCAGTGCAACACCAGGGGAGACCCAGTACTTC
.,TRBJ2-5,TRBV10-3,.,CAISPTKETQYF,TGTGCCATCAGCCCGACTAAAGAGACCCAGTACTTC
.,TRBJ1-6,TRBV5-6,.,CASSLQGWGSPLHF,TGTGCCAGCAGCTTGCAGGGTTGGGGTTCACCCCTCCACTTT